A single T cell receptor (beta chain) is shown here with its context. Its cognate antigen has yet to be identified. Within one base of it there is no much larger clone, and no base qualities were kept. This specimen belongs to a study of T cells after yellow fever vaccination (dated by TCRdb to about 2019). In terms of the full investigation: The SMART-Seq v4 Ultra Low Input RNA kit was used to prepare libraries from fractions with low cell numbers. Bulk PBMC replicates and cell subsets were isolated from blood drawn at multiple timepoints before and after both primary and secondary immunization. To follow T-cell clones before and after both primary and booster YFV17D yellow fever vaccination, bulk TCR alpha and beta repertoires underwent longitudinal sequencing. Two healthy male donors, one aged 18 to 30 and one aged 30 to 39 years, were included in the cohort. Paper-wide results and their limitations: The study included only a couple of donors, which limits how far the findings can be generalized. Because abundant contaminating clonotypes from the bulk population could be contained in FACS-sorted repertoires, computational filtering was required. A small fraction of clonotypes appeared in both the CD4 and CD8 compartments, likely as a result of convergent recombination. After the booster, most of the clones that had expanded following primary vaccination were detected again (roughly 96% of CD4 and 80% to 90% of CD8), which suggests that memory was broadly maintained. The secondary T-cell response was found to be weaker but faster than the primary response, with a peak reached on day 5 rather than on day 15.

Sequencer: Illumina NovaSeq 6000. TCR cDNA was synthesized by 5'RACE template switching, which introduced a universal primer site and unique molecular identifiers. cDNA synthesis was primed from both the TCR alpha and TCR beta constant segments. Two PCR steps were used to amplify libraries, with sample barcodes and sequencing adapters being added in the second step. Sequencing of the libraries was done on either Illumina HiSeq 2500 (2x100 bp) or NovaSeq (2x150 bp). Concerning the study's data processing: Reads were demultiplexed and collapsed into UMI consensus sequences with MIGEC, and V(D)J alignment was performed with MiXCR. Clonotypes responding to the vaccine were identified with edgeR on replicate PBMC samples, with the criteria of FDR below 0.01 and a log2 fold change above 5 up to day 15. Bulk clonotypes were assigned CD4 or CD8 identity according to which sequenced CD4 or CD8 repertoire held them at higher abundance. TCRdb trimmed the raw reads at Q25, called clones with MiXCR and kept productive beta chains. For every CDR3 protein sequence, its rows merge into one entry that carries the most common genes and DNA. In this record, the V and J calls reflect TCRdb's handling and not the investigators' own analysis. The sample has 250,000 to 400,000 distinct CDR3 sequences on record, about 4% of them singletons. The ten most abundant clones make up roughly 25% of the sample.

According to the study, the label for this sample's treatment or condition signals: live attenuated yellow fever vaccine strain. At each blood-draw timepoint, two biological replicates of bulk PBMCs were collected. A standard Ficoll-Paque protocol was used to isolate PBMCs from peripheral blood. TriZol was used to extract RNA from bulk PBMCs, CD4 and CD8 fractions, and dextramer-positive and dextramer-negative fractions. According to the germline V gene (reference sequence), CDR1 reads DFQATT and CDR2 reads SNEGSKA. CDR3 length: 14 amino acids, cysteine to phenylalanine. Only the CDR3 DNA stays, 42 bases, in frame from base 1. The junction shows trimming of 6 bases on V and 3 bases on J, and the gene matches do not reach 5 bases of it.

The receptor was derived from a man aged 18-30 years who received the YFV17D yellow fever vaccine. The sample here was PBMCs, taken 5 days after the yellow fever booster vaccination. The chain uses TRBV20-1 and TRBJ1-3, and 10 bases in between align with TRBD1. The DNA sequence is as follows: TGCAGTGCGGCCGGGACAGGGGTTGGAAACACCATATATTTT. This codes for CSAAGTGVGNTIYF.